These 12 T cell receptor beta chains were sequenced from one sample in a study of cytomegalovirus exposure and HLA in healthy donors. Measured with immunoSEQ multiplex PCR; TCRdb has only the in-frame clones, and not every one. The repertoire consists of some 180,000 clones, with about 81% occurring once and the leading ten covering around 1.3%. Sequenced sample: PBMCs. The receptors come from a woman in her twenties or thirties in good health and CMV-seronegative.

On this clone: The sample has other DNA sequences that encode this CDR3 too. The J gene is TRBJ1-5, the V gene TRBV6-5; the D gene is possibly TRBD1 (5 bases). V gave up 0 bases and J gave up 7 bases, with 10 bases separating them. Germline loops: CDR1 MNHEY, CDR2 SVGAGI. This CDR3 is built from 14 residues. The CDR3 protein is CASSYSGGTQPQHF. The CDR3 DNA sequence: TGTGCCAGCAGTTACTCGGGGGGGACGCAGCCCCAGCATTTT.

This clone was detected once. V and J are TRBV27 and TRBJ2-5, with D possibly matching TRBD2 (7 bases). The ends were cut back, 2 bases at V and 3 bases at J, with 13 bases in the middle. The length of the CDR3 is 15 residues. CDR1 and CDR2 (germline): MNHEY, SMNVEV (reference sequence). The CDR3, as DNA: TGTGCCAGCAGTTTAAGAGGGGGGGCAAAAGAGACCCAGTACTTC. Its translation: CASSLRGGAKETQYF.

The rearrangement links TRBV18 to TRBJ1-2, with D tentatively TRBD1 (6 bases). Per the germline V gene, CDR1 is KGHSH and CDR2 is LQKENI. The length of the CDR3 is 13 residues. V shed 2 bases and J shed 2 bases, with 6 bases lying between them. CDR3 residues: CASSPDRNYGYTF. CDR3 bases: TGTGCCAGCTCACCAGACAGGAACTATGGCTACACCTTC.

V usage is TRBV2 and J usage is TRBJ1-5; D call uncertain. Germline lookup yields CDR1 SNHLY and CDR2 FYNNEI. The V gene lost 5 bases and the J gene lost 1 base, with 6 bases spanning the gap. The CDR3 loop spans 13 amino acids. As DNA, the CDR3 is TGTGCCAGCAGTATGGCCAGCAATCAGCCCCAGCATTTT. Translation: CASSMASNQPQHF.

This rearrangement joins TRBV10-2 to TRBJ2-5; the match to TRBD2 covers 11 bases. Germline V gene data show CDR1 as WSHSY and CDR2 as SAAADI. The length of the CDR3 is 17 residues. V shed 6 bases, J shed 0 bases, and the junction held 9 bases outside the gene matches. CDR3 loop: CASRRGLAASYQETQYF. The DNA of the CDR3 is TGCGCCAGCAGGAGGGGACTAGCGGCCTCGTACCAAGAGACCCAGTACTTC.

The V call is TRBV4-1, the J call TRBJ1-4; 7 bases are shared with TRBD1. Germline CDR1 MGHRA, CDR2 YSYEKL. With 0 bases clipped from V and 8 bases from J, the junction kept 9 bases outside the gene matches. This CDR3 is 16 amino acids long. DNA for the CDR3: TGCGCCAGCAGCCAAGATCTTGTCCAGGGGGGCGAAAAACTGTTTTTT. Amino acids: CASSQDLVQGGEKLFF.

This clone was detected many times. The J gene is TRBJ2-1, the V gene TRBV6-5; the D gene is possibly TRBD2 (5 bases). This CDR3 contains 15 residues. Per the germline V gene, CDR1 is MNHEY and CDR2 is SVGAGI. V lost 0 bases, J lost 6 bases, and 12 bases lay in between. This chain's CDR3 is CASSYSLGILNEQFF. CDR3 bases: TGTGCCAGCAGTTACTCCCTCGGGATCCTCAATGAGCAGTTCTTC.

The rearrangement uses TRBV5-1 and TRBJ1-6; 8 positions agree with TRBD1. The CDR3 sequence is 15 residues long. With V trimmed by 0 bases and J by 9 bases, 5 bases remained unmatched. The germline V gene has CDR1 SGHRS and CDR2 YFSETQ. The CDR3 sequence is CASSLDSGGRSPLHF. DNA of the CDR3: TGCGCCAGCAGCTTGGACTCAGGGGGCCGTTCACCCCTCCACTTT.

CDR3 amino acids: CASSHPTGAGGYTF. CDR3 DNA sequence: TGCGCCAGCAGCCATCCAACAGGGGCCGGTGGCTACACCTTC. V is TRBV4-1 and J is TRBJ1-2, with 7 bases lining up with TRBD1. The CDR3 loop spans 14 amino acids. J was trimmed by 7 bases and V by 3 bases; bases with no gene match: 8. The germline CDR1 and CDR2 sequences are MGHRA and YSYEKL.

The chain combines TRBV7-3 with TRBJ1-5, with D possibly TRBD1 on 6 matching bases. This CDR3 has 14 amino acids. Germline loops: CDR1 SGHTA, CDR2 FQGTGA. The germline V and J ends were trimmed by 1 base and 2 bases, with 6 bases remaining between them. The CDR3 sequence: CASSLNRGNQPQHF. The CDR3 DNA reads as TGTGCCAGCAGCTTAAACAGGGGCAATCAGCCCCAGCATTTT.

This chain joins TRBV2 and TRBJ2-1, with D possibly being TRBD1 (6 bases). The V gene lost 6 bases and the J gene lost 4 bases, with 16 bases spanning the gap. The CDR3 contains 15 residues. The germline V gene has CDR1 SNHLY and CDR2 FYNNEI. This chain's CDR3 is CASRSDHRAYNEQFF. The CDR3 DNA reads TGTGCCAGCAGGAGCGATCACAGGGCGTACAATGAGCAGTTCTTC.

The chain recombines TRBV6-5 with TRBJ1-2; the match to TRBD1 covers 9 bases. The CDR3 covers 15 residues. Germline V gene lookup returns CDR1 MNHEY and CDR2 SVGAGI. Losses at the gene ends were 5 bases for V and 4 bases for J; bases not matched to a gene: 8. This chain's CDR3 is CASSPSGTGIYGYTF. As DNA, the CDR3 is TGTGCCAGCAGTCCGTCCGGGACAGGGATCTATGGCTACACCTTC.